These 8 T cell receptor beta chains came from one sample sequenced in a study of T cell responses to AZD1222 COVID-19 vaccine. Libraries were prepared by immunoSEQ multiplex PCR; TCRdb keeps only in-frame clonotypes and omits some of them. Altogether approximately 120,000 clones are present, approximately 86% being singletons, with the ten largest covering around 13%. This sample comprised peripheral blood, obtained on day 0 of MenACWY control vaccination. These receptors were taken from an adult in good health.

The chain couples TRBV7-9 to TRBJ1-6, with D perhaps TRBD1 (5 bases). V was shortened by 6 bases and J by 10 bases, with 25 bases between the two germline ends. The CDR3 runs to 17 residues. CDR1 SEHNR and CDR2 FQNEAQ come from the germline V gene (reference sequence). The CDR3 DNA reads TGTGCCAGCAGTTCCGGGACGGATGGAACCCAGCGCTCACCCCTCCACTTT. It codes for CASSSGTDGTQRSPLHF.

This chain connects TRBV6-5 to TRBJ1-5, with D tentatively TRBD1 (5 bases). Germline V gives CDR1 MNHEY, CDR2 SVGAGI. V lost 7 bases, J lost 6 bases, and 13 bases lay in between. This CDR3 spans 13 amino acids. In DNA, the CDR3 is TGTGCCAGCACGATGGCGGGGGGTCAGCCCCAGCATTTT. It encodes CASTMAGGQPQHF.

The chain links TRBV6-5 to TRBJ1-4; TRBD1 aligns across 7 bases. This CDR3 contains 12 residues. Trimming cost V 9 bases and J 7 bases; bases outside gene matches: 5. CDR1 is MNHEY, CDR2 SVGAGI, per germline. The DNA for the CDR3 is TGTGCCAGTCGCAGGGGGTCTGAAAAACTGTTTTTT. Translation gives CASRRGSEKLFF.

The V call is TRBV7-9, the J call TRBJ1-3; D not resolved. This CDR3 is 15 amino acids long. V gave up 1 base and J gave up 4 bases, with 11 bases separating them. Germline-derived CDR1 and CDR2 are SEHNR and FQNEAQ (reference sequence). The CDR3 DNA follows: TGTGCCAGCAGCTTAGACGGGTGGGGAGGAAACACCATATATTTT. Amino acids: CASSLDGWGGNTIYF.

The V gene is TRBV6-4, the J gene TRBJ1-6; D gene unclear. The CDR3 is made up of 13 amino acids. Germline CDR1 MRHNA, CDR2 SNTAGT. V lost 2 bases, J lost 9 bases, and 8 bases lay in between. The CDR3 loop reads CASSDREASPLHF. The CDR3 nucleotides are TGTGCCAGCAGTGACAGGGAGGCTTCACCCCTCCACTTT.

The chain combines TRBV18 with TRBJ2-1; D remains unclear. Trimming removed 2 bases at V and 9 bases at J, with 11 bases between. This CDR3 is 13 amino acids long. Germline CDR1 KGHSH, CDR2 LQKENI. This chain's CDR3 is CASSPISRLEQFF. The CDR3 nucleotides are TGTGCCAGCTCACCAATCTCGCGGCTTGAGCAGTTCTTC.

This clone was seen once. The V gene is TRBV27, the J gene TRBJ1-1; 8 positions agree with TRBD1. Trimming took 5 bases from V and 7 from J; bases not matched to a gene: 6. Germline V gives CDR1 MNHEY, CDR2 SMNVEV (reference sequence). The CDR3 is made up of 13 amino acids. The CDR3, as DNA: TGTGCCAGCAGTGCCCGGGACAGGATTGAAGCTTTCTTT. Amino acids: CASSARDRIEAFF.

The chain couples TRBV5-5 to TRBJ1-5; a weak D match, TRBD1 (5 bases). V gave up 1 base and J gave up 0 bases, with 8 bases separating them. CDR3 size: 15 residues. Per germline, CDR1 SGHKS and CDR2 YYEKEE (reference sequence). Here the CDR3 reads CASSLRGNSNQPQHF. As DNA, the CDR3 is TGTGCCAGCAGCTTGAGGGGAAATAGCAATCAGCCCCAGCATTTT.